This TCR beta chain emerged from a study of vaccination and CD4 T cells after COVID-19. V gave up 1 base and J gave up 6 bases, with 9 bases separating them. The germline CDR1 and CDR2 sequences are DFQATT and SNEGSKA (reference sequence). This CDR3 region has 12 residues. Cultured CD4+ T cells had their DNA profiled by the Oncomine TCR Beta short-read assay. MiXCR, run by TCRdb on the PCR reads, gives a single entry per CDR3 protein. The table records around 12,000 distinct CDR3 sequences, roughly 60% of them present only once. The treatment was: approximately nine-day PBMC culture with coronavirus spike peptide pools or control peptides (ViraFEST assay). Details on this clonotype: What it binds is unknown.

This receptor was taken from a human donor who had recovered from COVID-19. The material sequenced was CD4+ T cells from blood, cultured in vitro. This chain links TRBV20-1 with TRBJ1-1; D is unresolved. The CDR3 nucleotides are TGCAGTGCTAGAGCGGGGAGGTCTGAAGCTTTCTTT. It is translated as CSARAGRSEAFF.